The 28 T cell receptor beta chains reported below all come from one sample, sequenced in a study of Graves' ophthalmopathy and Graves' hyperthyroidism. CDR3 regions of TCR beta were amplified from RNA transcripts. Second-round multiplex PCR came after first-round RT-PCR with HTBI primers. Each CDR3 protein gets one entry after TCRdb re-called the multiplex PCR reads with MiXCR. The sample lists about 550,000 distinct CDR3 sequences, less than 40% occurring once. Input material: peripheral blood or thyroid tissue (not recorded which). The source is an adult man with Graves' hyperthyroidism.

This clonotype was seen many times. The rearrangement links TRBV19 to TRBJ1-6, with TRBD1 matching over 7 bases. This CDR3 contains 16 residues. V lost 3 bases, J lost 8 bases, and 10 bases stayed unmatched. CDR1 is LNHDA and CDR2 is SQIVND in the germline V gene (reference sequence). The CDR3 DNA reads TGTGCCAGTAGTATGGATGGCAGGGGGAATTATTCACCCCTCCACTTT. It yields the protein CASSMDGRGNYSPLHF.

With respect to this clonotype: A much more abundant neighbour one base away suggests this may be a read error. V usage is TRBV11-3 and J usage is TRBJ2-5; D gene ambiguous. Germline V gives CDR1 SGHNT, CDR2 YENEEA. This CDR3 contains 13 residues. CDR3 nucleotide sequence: TGTGCCAGCGGCTTAATGAGCGAAGGGACCCAGTACTTC. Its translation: CASGLMSEGTQYF.

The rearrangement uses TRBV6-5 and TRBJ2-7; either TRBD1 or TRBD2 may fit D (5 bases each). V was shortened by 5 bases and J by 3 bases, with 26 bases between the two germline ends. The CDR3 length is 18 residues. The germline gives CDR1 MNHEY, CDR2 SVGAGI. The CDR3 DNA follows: TGTGCCAGCAGTGAAGGCCTCTTATTCGGGGCGTTTGGCTACGAGCAGTACTTC. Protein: CASSEGLLFGAFGYEQYF.

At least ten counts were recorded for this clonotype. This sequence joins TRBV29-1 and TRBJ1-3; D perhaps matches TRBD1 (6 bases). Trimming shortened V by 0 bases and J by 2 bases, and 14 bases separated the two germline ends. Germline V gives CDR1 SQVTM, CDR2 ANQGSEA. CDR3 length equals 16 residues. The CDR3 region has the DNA TGCAGCGTTGAAGATCTTCTCGGGGGCGCTGGAAACACCATATATTTT. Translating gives CSVEDLLGGAGNTIYF.

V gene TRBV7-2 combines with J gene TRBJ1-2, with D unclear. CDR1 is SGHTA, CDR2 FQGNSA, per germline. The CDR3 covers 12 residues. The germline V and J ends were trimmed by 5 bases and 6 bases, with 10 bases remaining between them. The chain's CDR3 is CASSNMADGYTF. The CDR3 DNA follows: TGTGCCAGCAGCAACATGGCAGATGGCTACACCTTC.

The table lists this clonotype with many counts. CDR3 coding DNA: TGTGCCAGCAGCGTAGACCCTCGAGGACAGGGAAGCACTGAAGCTTTCTTT. Its protein product is CASSVDPRGQGSTEAFF. The J gene is TRBJ1-1, the V gene TRBV9; the match to TRBD1 covers 8 bases. Per germline, CDR1 SGDLS and CDR2 YYNGEE. Losses at the gene ends were 0 bases for V and 4 bases for J; bases not matched to a gene: 11. The CDR3 extends over 17 amino acids.

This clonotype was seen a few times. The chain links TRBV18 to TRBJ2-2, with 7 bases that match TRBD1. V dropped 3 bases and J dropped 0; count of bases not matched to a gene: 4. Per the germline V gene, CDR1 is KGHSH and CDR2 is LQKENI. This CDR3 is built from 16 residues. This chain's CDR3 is CASSPGTESNTGELFF. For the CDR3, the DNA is TGTGCCAGCTCACCTGGGACAGAATCGAACACCGGGGAGCTGTTTTTT.

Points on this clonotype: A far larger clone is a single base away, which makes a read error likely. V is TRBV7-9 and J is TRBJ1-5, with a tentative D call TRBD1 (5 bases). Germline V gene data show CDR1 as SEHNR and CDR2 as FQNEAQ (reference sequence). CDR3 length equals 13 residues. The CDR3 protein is CAGSLRGNQPQHF. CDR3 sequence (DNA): TGTGCCGGCAGCTTAAGGGGAAATCAGCCCCAGCATTTT.

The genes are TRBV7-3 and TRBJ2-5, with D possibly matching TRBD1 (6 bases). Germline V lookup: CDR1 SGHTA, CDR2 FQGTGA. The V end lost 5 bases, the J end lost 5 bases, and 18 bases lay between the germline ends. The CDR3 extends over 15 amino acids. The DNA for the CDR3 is TGTGCCAGCAGCCCCGCCGGGGCAGGGGTCGAGACCCAGTACTTC. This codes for CASSPAGAGVETQYF.

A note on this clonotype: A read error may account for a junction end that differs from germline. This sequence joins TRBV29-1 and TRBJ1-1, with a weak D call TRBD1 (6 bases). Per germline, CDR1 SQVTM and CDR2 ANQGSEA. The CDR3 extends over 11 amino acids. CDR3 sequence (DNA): TGCAGCGCTGAAGTAGGCAGGGGAGCTTTCTTT. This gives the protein CSAEVGRGAFF.

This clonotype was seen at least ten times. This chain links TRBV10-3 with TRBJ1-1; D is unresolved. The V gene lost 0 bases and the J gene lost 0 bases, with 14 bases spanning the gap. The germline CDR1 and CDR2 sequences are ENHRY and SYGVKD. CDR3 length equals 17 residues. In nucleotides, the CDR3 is TGTGCCATCAGTGAGTCCTTCGATGCAAAAATGAACACTGAAGCTTTCTTT. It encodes CAISESFDAKMNTEAFF.

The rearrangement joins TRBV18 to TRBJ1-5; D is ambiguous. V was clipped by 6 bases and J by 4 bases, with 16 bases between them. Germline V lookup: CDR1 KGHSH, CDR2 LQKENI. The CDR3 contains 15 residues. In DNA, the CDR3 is TGTGCCAGCTCCTCAGCCCCAGACTGGAATCAGCCCCAGCATTTT. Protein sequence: CASSSAPDWNQPQHF.

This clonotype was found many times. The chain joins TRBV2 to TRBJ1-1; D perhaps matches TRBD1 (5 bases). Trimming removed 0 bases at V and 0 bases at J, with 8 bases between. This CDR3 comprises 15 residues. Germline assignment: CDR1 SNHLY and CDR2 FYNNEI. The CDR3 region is CASSEALGVNTEAFF. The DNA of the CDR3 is TGTGCCAGCAGTGAAGCGCTGGGGGTGAACACTGAAGCTTTCTTT. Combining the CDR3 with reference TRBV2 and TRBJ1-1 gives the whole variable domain EPEVTQTPSHQVTQMGQEVILRCVPISNHLYFYWYRQILGQKVEFLVSFYNNEISEKSEIFDDQFSVERPDGSNFTLKIRSTKLEDSAMYFCASSEALGVNTEAFFGQGTRLTVV.

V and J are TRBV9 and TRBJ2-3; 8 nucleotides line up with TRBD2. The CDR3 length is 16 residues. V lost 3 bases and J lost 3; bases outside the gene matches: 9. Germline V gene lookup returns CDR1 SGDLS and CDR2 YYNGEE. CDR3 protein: CASSALAGLGTDTQYF. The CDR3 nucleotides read TGTGCCAGCAGCGCCTTAGCGGGATTAGGGACAGATACGCAGTATTTT.

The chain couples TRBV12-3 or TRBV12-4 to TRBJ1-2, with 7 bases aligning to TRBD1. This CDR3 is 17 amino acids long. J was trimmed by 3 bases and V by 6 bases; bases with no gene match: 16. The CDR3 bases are TGTGCCAGCAGCCCCAGGGGGAGACAGACCTCAGACTATGGCTACACCTTC. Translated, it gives CASSPRGRQTSDYGYTF.

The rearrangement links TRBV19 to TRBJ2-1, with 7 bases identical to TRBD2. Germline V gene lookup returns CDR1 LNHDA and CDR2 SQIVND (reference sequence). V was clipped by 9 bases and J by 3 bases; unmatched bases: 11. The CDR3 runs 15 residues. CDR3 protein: CASSSGGRGYNEQFF. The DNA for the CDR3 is TGTGCCAGCTCGTCGGGGGGAAGGGGCTACAATGAGCAGTTCTTC.

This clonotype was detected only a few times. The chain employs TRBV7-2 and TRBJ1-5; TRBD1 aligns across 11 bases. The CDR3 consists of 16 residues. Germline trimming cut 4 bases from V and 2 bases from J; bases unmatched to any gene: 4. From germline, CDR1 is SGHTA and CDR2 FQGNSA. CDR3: CASSSVGQGGNQPQHF. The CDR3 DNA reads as TGTGCCAGCAGCTCAGTGGGACAGGGGGGCAATCAGCCCCAGCATTTT.

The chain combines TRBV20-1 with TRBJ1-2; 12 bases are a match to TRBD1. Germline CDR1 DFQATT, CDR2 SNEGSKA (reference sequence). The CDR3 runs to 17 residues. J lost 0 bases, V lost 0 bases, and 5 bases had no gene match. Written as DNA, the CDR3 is TGCAGTGCTAGAGACCGGGACAGGGGGCGGCCTAACTATGGCTACACCTTC. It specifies CSARDRDRGRPNYGYTF.

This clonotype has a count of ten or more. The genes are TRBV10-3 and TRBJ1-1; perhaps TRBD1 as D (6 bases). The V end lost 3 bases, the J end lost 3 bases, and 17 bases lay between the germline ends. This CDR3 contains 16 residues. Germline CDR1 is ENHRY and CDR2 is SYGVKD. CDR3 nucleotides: TGTGCCATCAGTGACCCCTCACAGGGTGCCTACACTGAAGCTTTCTTT. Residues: CAISDPSQGAYTEAFF.

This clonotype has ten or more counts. DNA of the CDR3: TGCAGTGCTAGAGGTCAGGTCCGGGACCAAGAGACCCAGTACTTC. Translation: CSARGQVRDQETQYF. The rearrangement joins TRBV20-1 to TRBJ2-5; D remains ambiguous. Germline V lookup: CDR1 DFQATT, CDR2 SNEGSKA (reference sequence). The CDR3 spans 15 residues. Trimming shortened V by 1 base and J by 0 bases, and 12 bases separated the two germline ends.

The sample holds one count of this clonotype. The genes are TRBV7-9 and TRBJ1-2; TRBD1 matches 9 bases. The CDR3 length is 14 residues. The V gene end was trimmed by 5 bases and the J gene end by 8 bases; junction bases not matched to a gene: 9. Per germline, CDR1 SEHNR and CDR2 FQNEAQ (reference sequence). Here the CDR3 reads CASSPSGGTGGYTF. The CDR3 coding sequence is TGTGCCAGCAGCCCATCGGGCGGGACAGGGGGCTACACCTTC.

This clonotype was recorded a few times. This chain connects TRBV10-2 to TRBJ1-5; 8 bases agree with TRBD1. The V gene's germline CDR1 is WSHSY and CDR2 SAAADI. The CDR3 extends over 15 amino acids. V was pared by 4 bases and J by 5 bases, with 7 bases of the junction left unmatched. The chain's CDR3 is CASSVTTGVDQPQHF. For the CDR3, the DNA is TGCGCCAGCAGTGTAACGACAGGGGTCGATCAGCCCCAGCATTTT.

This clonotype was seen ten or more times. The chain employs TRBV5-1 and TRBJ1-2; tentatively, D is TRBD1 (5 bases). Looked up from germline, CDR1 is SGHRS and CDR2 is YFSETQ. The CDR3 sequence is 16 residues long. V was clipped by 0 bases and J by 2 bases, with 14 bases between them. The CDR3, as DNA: TGCGCCAGCAGCTTGGAGGGGCAGGGTGTGAACTATGGCTACACCTTC. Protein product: CASSLEGQGVNYGYTF.

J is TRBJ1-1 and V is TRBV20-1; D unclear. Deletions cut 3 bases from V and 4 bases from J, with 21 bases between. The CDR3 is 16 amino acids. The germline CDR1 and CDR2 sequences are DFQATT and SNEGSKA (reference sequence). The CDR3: CSASTSAGSWGTEAFF. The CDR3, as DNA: TGCAGTGCTAGTACCAGTGCCGGGTCATGGGGCACTGAAGCTTTCTTT.

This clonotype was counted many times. This chain's CDR3 is CASSLGRNTGELFF. DNA of the CDR3: TGTGCCAGCAGCTTAGGGAGAAACACCGGGGAGCTGTTTTTT. V usage is TRBV13 and J usage is TRBJ2-2, with unresolved D. The CDR3 spans 14 residues. V was trimmed by 0 bases and J by 2 bases, leaving 4 bases between them. Germline CDR1 PRHDT, CDR2 FYEKMQ (reference sequence).

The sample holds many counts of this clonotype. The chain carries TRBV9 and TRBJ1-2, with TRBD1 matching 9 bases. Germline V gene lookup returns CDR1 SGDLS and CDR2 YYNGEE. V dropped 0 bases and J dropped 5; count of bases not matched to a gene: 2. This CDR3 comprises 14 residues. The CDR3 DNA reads TGTGCCAGCAGCGTAGGGGACAGGGCGTATGGCTACACCTTC. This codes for CASSVGDRAYGYTF.

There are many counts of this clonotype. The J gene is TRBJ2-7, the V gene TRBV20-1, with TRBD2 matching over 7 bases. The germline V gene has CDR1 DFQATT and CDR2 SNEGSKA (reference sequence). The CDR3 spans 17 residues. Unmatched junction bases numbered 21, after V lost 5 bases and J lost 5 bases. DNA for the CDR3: TGCAGTGCTGAATGGAGGGGAGGGTTGGGAATACGGGACGAGCAGTACTTC. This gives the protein CSAEWRGGLGIRDEQYF.

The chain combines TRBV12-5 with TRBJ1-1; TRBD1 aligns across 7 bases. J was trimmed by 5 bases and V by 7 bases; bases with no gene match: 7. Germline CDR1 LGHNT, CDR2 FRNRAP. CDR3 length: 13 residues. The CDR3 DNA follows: TGTGCTAGTGTTGGACGACAGGGTACTGAAGCTTTCTTT. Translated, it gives CASVGRQGTEAFF.